This T cell receptor beta chain was obtained from a study of blood T cell repertoires in COVID-19. CDR1 and CDR2 from the germline V gene are MNHEY and SVGAGI. The CDR3 consists of 14 residues. The V end was cut by 6 bases, the J end by 5 bases, with 13 bases between. Authors' processing steps: Amplification with reference gene primers provided the estimates of nucleated cell counts. Measured with immunoSEQ multiplex PCR; TCRdb has only the in-frame clones, and not every one. V and J calls and clone size are given by that table; D and trimming were obtained from the DNA. The sample has 100,000 to 120,000 clones; around four fifths are singletons.

This sequence originates from a woman in her seventies with acute or convalescent COVID-19. This chain joins TRBV6-5 and TRBJ1-4; D remains ambiguous. Material: peripheral blood. The CDR3 here is CASRMRPENEKLFF. DNA of the CDR3: TGTGCCAGCAGGATGCGGCCTGAAAATGAAAAACTGTTTTTT.